The 32 T cell receptor beta chains below all came from one sample that was sequenced in a study of CD8 T cells in Susac syndrome. Random hexamers primed reverse transcription of about 0.45 to 1 ug RNA. Each CDR3 protein gets one entry after TCRdb re-called the immunoSEQ multiplex PCR reads with MiXCR. The profile shows approximately 120,000 distinct CDR3 sequences, around 90% of them singletons. The sequencing sample was made of CD8+ T cells from PBMCs. Every receptor here comes from a human donor with multiple sclerosis.

The chain has TRBV20-1 and TRBJ1-2, with D unclear. Per the germline V gene, CDR1 is DFQATT and CDR2 is SNEGSKA (reference sequence). V lost 0 bases and J 4 bases, leaving 15 bases between the germline ends. The CDR3 totals 15 residues. DNA for the CDR3: TGCAGTGCTAGAGATTTTTTGGGTGATGGCTATGGCTACACCTTC. Residues: CSARDFLGDGYGYTF.

Here the CDR3 reads CASSYLSYEQYF. CDR3 nucleotide sequence: TGTGCCAGCAGCTACCTCTCCTACGAGCAGTACTTC. The chain links TRBV12-3 or TRBV12-4 to TRBJ2-7; no firm D call. This CDR3 spans 12 amino acids. V lost 6 bases and J 0 bases, leaving 6 bases between the germline ends.

This clonotype was detected a few times. The genes are TRBV27 and TRBJ2-7; D might be TRBD2 (5 bases). Looked up from germline, CDR1 is MNHEY and CDR2 is SMNVEV (reference sequence). Trimming took off 2 bases at V and 4 bases at J, with 12 bases between the two ends. This CDR3 has 14 residues. The CDR3 loop is CASSLEGVWYEQYF. The CDR3 coding sequence is TGTGCCAGCAGTTTAGAGGGAGTCTGGTACGAGCAGTACTTC.

The chain couples TRBV25-1 to TRBJ1-1, with D perhaps matching TRBD1 (5 bases). CDR3 size: 14 residues. The germline V gene has CDR1 MGHDK and CDR2 SYGVNS. Trimming removed 2 bases from V and 4 bases from J, with 11 bases in between. Here the CDR3 DNA reads TGTGCCAGCAGTGAAGGTGTTGGGGGCACTGAAGCTTTCTTT. Its translation: CASSEGVGGTEAFF.

The chain links TRBV28 to TRBJ2-5, with no clear D. From germline, CDR1 is MDHEN and CDR2 SYDVKM. V was trimmed by 3 bases and J by 2 bases, leaving 13 bases between them. There are 15 residues in the CDR3. The CDR3 DNA sequence: TGTGCCAGCAGTTTCTTCTACGCTGGACAAGAGACCCAGTACTTC. Translating gives CASSFFYAGQETQYF.

The V gene is TRBV19, the J gene TRBJ2-7; 9 nucleotides line up with TRBD1. Looked up from germline, CDR1 is LNHDA and CDR2 is SQIVND (reference sequence). The CDR3 spans 14 residues. The CDR3 protein is CVETPRDRERGQYF. The CDR3 DNA is TGTGTGGAAACCCCCCGGGACAGGGAGAGGGGGCAGTACTTC.

The V call is TRBV20-1, the J call TRBJ1-1, with D perhaps TRBD1 (5 bases). The CDR3 covers 15 residues. The germline gives CDR1 DFQATT, CDR2 SNEGSKA (reference sequence). The V and J ends lost 1 base and 5 bases respectively, with 17 bases between them. The chain's CDR3 is CSARAPAGAWTEAFF. CDR3 DNA: TGCAGTGCTAGAGCCCCAGCCGGGGCGTGGACTGAAGCTTTCTTT.

The chain has TRBV4-2 and TRBJ2-1; no reliable D call. From germline, CDR1 is LGHNA and CDR2 YNFKEQ. CDR3 size: 16 residues. The germline V and J ends were trimmed by 0 bases and 5 bases, with 14 bases remaining between them. In DNA, the CDR3 is TGTGCCAGCAGCCAAGATACCGTCCAAACGGACAATGAGCAGTTCTTC. Its translation is CASSQDTVQTDNEQFF.

The chain employs TRBV19 and TRBJ2-7; a weak D match, TRBD2 (5 bases). Germline CDR1 is LNHDA and CDR2 is SQIVND (reference sequence). This CDR3 contains 13 residues. V was shortened by 3 bases and J by 1 base, with 7 bases between the two germline ends. In DNA, the CDR3 is TGTGCCAGTAGTATGACGGGGTCCTACGAGCAGTACTTC. The encoded protein is CASSMTGSYEQYF.

This clonotype was seen a handful of times. The chain links TRBV6-1 to TRBJ1-5, with D unclear. The CDR3 is 14 amino acids. V lost 0 bases to trimming and J lost 0 bases, with 3 bases between them. Germline values: CDR1 MNHNS, CDR2 SASEGT. The CDR3 is CASSEAYSNQPQHF. The CDR3 DNA reads TGTGCCAGCAGTGAAGCTTATAGCAATCAGCCCCAGCATTTT.

The chain has TRBV11-2 and TRBJ2-3, with 8 bases aligning to TRBD2. V trimming: 0 bases; J trimming: 0 bases; junction bases outside the gene matches: 5. The CDR3 length is 17 residues. CDR1 is SGHAT, CDR2 FQNNGV, per germline. The CDR3 sequence is CASSLDLASGSTDTQYF. CDR3 bases: TGTGCCAGCAGCTTAGATCTCGCTAGCGGGAGCACAGATACGCAGTATTTT. Complete variable domain (other parts from reference TRBV11-2 and TRBJ2-3): EAGVAQSPRYKIIEKRQSVAFWCNPISGHATLYWYQQILGQGPKLLIQFQNNGVVDDSQLPKDRFSAERLKGVDSTLKIQPAKLEDSAVYLCASSLDLASGSTDTQYFGPGTRLTVL.

The V call is TRBV27, the J call TRBJ2-7; no clear D gene. This CDR3 has 13 residues. V was clipped by 1 base and J by 3 bases, with 7 bases between them. From germline, CDR1 is MNHEY and CDR2 SMNVEV (reference sequence). This CDR3 reads CASSLYPVYEQYF. The CDR3 DNA follows: TGTGCCAGCAGTTTATATCCGGTCTACGAGCAGTACTTC.

The V call is TRBV28, the J call TRBJ2-5, with a tentative D call TRBD1 (5 bases). Germline assignment: CDR1 MDHEN and CDR2 SYDVKM. Deletions cut 3 bases from V and 0 bases from J, with 5 bases between. The CDR3 spans 13 residues. The CDR3, as DNA: TGTGCCAGCAGTTTGACAGACCAAGAGACCCAGTACTTC. This encodes CASSLTDQETQYF. Supplemented by reference TRBV28 and TRBJ2-5, the full variable domain reads DVKVTQSSRYLVKRTGEKVFLECVQDMDHENMFWYRQDPGLGLRLIYFSYDVKMKEKGDIPEGYSVSREKKERFSLILESASTNQTSMYLCASSLTDQETQYFGPGTRLLVL.

The sample holds one count of this clonotype. The J gene is TRBJ1-1, the V gene TRBV9; D ambiguous. Germline V gene sequence: CDR1 SGDLS, CDR2 YYNGEE. V lost 5 bases to trimming and J lost 3 bases, with 11 bases between them. The CDR3 extends over 13 amino acids. This CDR3 reads CASRAGGDTEAFF. For the CDR3, the DNA is TGTGCCAGCAGGGCCGGTGGGGACACTGAAGCTTTCTTT.

V is TRBV30 and J is TRBJ2-7, with 8 bases matching TRBD2. The V gene end was trimmed by 3 bases and the J gene end by 2 bases; junction bases not matched to a gene: 6. Germline-derived CDR1 and CDR2 are GTSNPN and SVGIG (reference sequence). CDR3 size: 14 residues. The CDR3 nucleotides are TGTGCCTGGAGCGGGGGGGGTGCTCCCTACGAGCAGTACTTC. It is translated as CAWSGGGAPYEQYF.

This clonotype was seen just once. CDR3 region: CASSQGGESSYEQYF. The DNA for the CDR3 is TGTGCCAGCAGCCAGGGGGGAGAGAGCTCCTACGAGCAGTACTTC. The chain recombines TRBV3-1 with TRBJ2-7; D may be TRBD2 (6 bases). V was cut by 3 bases and J by 0 bases, with 12 bases left in between. Looked up from germline, CDR1 is LGHDT and CDR2 is YNNKEL (reference sequence). This CDR3 is built from 15 residues.

This clonotype was picked up one time. The rearrangement joins TRBV29-1 to TRBJ1-1; no definite D call. This CDR3 is built from 11 residues. Germline V CDR1 and CDR2: SQVTM, ANQGSEA. Trimming stripped 7 bases from V and 3 bases from J, with 9 bases between. The CDR3 coding sequence is TGCAGCGCCGATGGTCACACTGAAGCTTTCTTT. Its protein product is CSADGHTEAFF.

The V gene is TRBV7-6, the J gene TRBJ2-1, with 9 bases matching TRBD2. CDR3 length: 14 amino acids. The V segment lost 1 base and the J segment 8 bases; nucleotides outside the gene matches: 3. The germline CDR1 and CDR2 sequences are SGHVS and FNYEAQ. The CDR3 DNA sequence: TGTGCCAGCAGCTTAGGATTAGCGGGAGATGAGCAGTTCTTC. Translating it yields CASSLGLAGDEQFF.

This clonotype was found once. The V gene is TRBV6-6, the J gene TRBJ2-2; no reliable D call. This CDR3 region has 16 residues. Germline-derived CDR1 and CDR2 are MNHNY and SVGAGI (reference sequence). V gave up 5 bases and J gave up 5 bases, with 18 bases separating them. Here the CDR3 reads CASSLQRNTATGELFF. Here the CDR3 DNA reads TGTGCCAGCAGTCTTCAAAGGAATACCGCTACCGGGGAGCTGTTTTTT.

DNA of the CDR3: TGTGCCAGCAGTGCCCCGGGACAGGGGATCGAAAATGAAAAACTGTTTTTT. Protein sequence: CASSAPGQGIENEKLFF. The rearrangement joins TRBV6-1 to TRBJ1-4; 10 bases map to TRBD1. This CDR3 comprises 17 residues. The germline V gene encodes CDR1 MNHNS and CDR2 SASEGT. With V trimmed by 4 bases and J by 5 bases, 10 bases remained unmatched.

CDR3 DNA: TGTGCCAGCAGCCAAGAACTGGCACAGGAAGGCTACACCTTC. It is translated as CASSQELAQEGYTF. The chain combines TRBV3-1 with TRBJ1-2; tentative D call: TRBD1 (5 bases). The V gene's germline CDR1 is LGHDT and CDR2 YNNKEL (reference sequence). CDR3 length: 14 residues. V lost 0 bases to trimming and J lost 8 bases, with 13 bases between them.

This chain joins TRBV20-1 and TRBJ1-1, with unresolved D. Germline lookup yields CDR1 DFQATT and CDR2 SNEGSKA (reference sequence). The CDR3 length is 16 residues. V was pared by 4 bases and J by 0 bases, with 18 bases between. Written as DNA, the CDR3 is TGCAGTGCTACGGTGCTGGGGAGGAAAATGAACACTGAAGCTTTCTTT. It is translated as CSATVLGRKMNTEAFF.

V and J are TRBV5-1 and TRBJ2-5; 8 bases are a match to TRBD1. V gave up 2 bases and J gave up 3 bases; unmatched junction bases: 9. The germline V gene has CDR1 SGHRS and CDR2 YFSETQ. The CDR3 is 16 residues long. The CDR3 loop reads CASSFLVDRVEETQYF. The CDR3 region has the DNA TGCGCCAGCAGCTTCTTGGTGGACAGGGTGGAAGAGACCCAGTACTTC. The full variable domain, rest sourced from reference TRBV5-1 and TRBJ2-5, is KAGVTQTPRYLIKTRGQQVTLSCSPISGHRSVSWYQQTPGQGLQFLFEYFSETQRNKGNFPGRFSGRQFSNSRSEMNVSTLELGDSALYLCASSFLVDRVEETQYFGPGTRLLVL.

The chain links TRBV19 to TRBJ1-1; D ambiguous. V lost 5 bases and J lost 3, with 13 bases in between. The germline V gene has CDR1 LNHDA and CDR2 SQIVND (reference sequence). The CDR3 spans 14 residues. Here the CDR3 DNA reads TGTGCCAGTAGTGTGACGGTGTTGTACACTGAAGCTTTCTTT. It specifies CASSVTVLYTEAFF. Using reference TRBV19 and TRBJ1-1 for the parts outside the CDR3, the full variable domain is DGGITQSPKYLFRKEGQNVTLSCEQNLNHDAMYWYRQDPGQGLRLIYYSQIVNDFQKGDIAEGYSVSREKKESFPLTVTSAQKNPTAFYLCASSVTVLYTEAFFGQGTRLTVV.

This chain links TRBV13 with TRBJ2-1; 9 bases align to TRBD2. The length of the CDR3 is 14 residues. J was trimmed by 4 bases and V by 10 bases; bases with no gene match: 8. Germline V gene sequence: CDR1 PRHDT, CDR2 FYEKMQ (reference sequence). The chain's CDR3 is CANGRTSEYNEQFF. For the CDR3, the DNA is TGTGCCAACGGGAGGACTAGCGAATACAATGAGCAGTTCTTC.

The chain uses TRBV6-1 and TRBJ2-3, with 9 bases fitting TRBD2. V gave up 0 bases and J gave up 4 bases; unmatched junction bases: 2. The CDR3 spans 15 residues. Germline V gene lookup returns CDR1 MNHNS and CDR2 SASEGT. Written as DNA, the CDR3 is TGTGCCAGCAGTGAAGCTAGCGGGAGCTCAGATACGCAGTATTTT. Its translation is CASSEASGSSDTQYF.

This rearrangement joins TRBV7-3 to TRBJ2-2, with D possibly matching TRBD2 (6 bases). This CDR3 contains 14 residues. V was cut by 8 bases and J by 5 bases, with 15 bases left in between. The germline V gene has CDR1 SGHTA and CDR2 FQGTGA. CDR3 sequence: CASSTGAETGELFF. The CDR3 DNA reads TGTGCCAGCTCGACGGGAGCGGAGACCGGGGAGCTGTTTTTT. Variable domain in full (rest from reference TRBV7-3 and TRBJ2-2): GAGVSQTPSNKVTEKGKYVELRCDPISGHTALYWYRQSLGQGPEFLIYFQGTGAADDSGLPNDRFFAVRPEGSVSTLKIQRTERGDSAVYLCASSTGAETGELFFGEGSRLTVL.

The chain employs TRBV7-8 and TRBJ2-3; a possible D gene is TRBD2 (7 bases). The CDR3 extends over 15 amino acids. Trimming shortened V by 3 bases and J by 4 bases, and 14 bases separated the two germline ends. From germline, CDR1 is SGHVS and CDR2 FQNEAQ. The CDR3 DNA reads TGTGCCAGCAGCTTCAGGGAGGGGGGGGCAGATACGCAGTATTTT. Translation: CASSFREGGADTQYF.

The J gene is TRBJ2-1, the V gene TRBV12-5; weak D call: TRBD2 (5 bases). Germline lookup yields CDR1 LGHNT and CDR2 FRNRAP. Trimming pared 8 bases from V and 6 bases from J, leaving 11 bases between. The CDR3 extends over 12 amino acids. As DNA, the CDR3 is TGTGCTAGTCTGGGGAGTACCAATGAGCAGTTCTTC. It is translated as CASLGSTNEQFF. The variable domain in full, completed from reference TRBV12-5 and TRBJ2-1, reads DARVTQTPRHKVTEMGQEVTMRCQPILGHNTVFWYRQTMMQGLELLAYFRNRAPLDDSGMPKDRFSAEMPDATLATLKIQPSEPRDSAVYFCASLGSTNEQFFGPGTRLTVL.

This clonotype was seen a single time. The chain employs TRBV13 and TRBJ2-3; 8 positions agree with TRBD1. The CDR3 runs 16 residues. Germline V lookup: CDR1 PRHDT, CDR2 FYEKMQ (reference sequence). The V and J ends lost 5 bases and 4 bases, in that order; junction bases with no gene match: 11. The CDR3 coding sequence is TGTGCCAGCAGCGTGTCCTGGACAGGGAGGCCAGATACGCAGTATTTT. The encoded protein is CASSVSWTGRPDTQYF.

This chain connects TRBV3-1 to TRBJ1-2; D is uncertain. This CDR3 has 14 residues. From germline, CDR1 is LGHDT and CDR2 YNNKEL (reference sequence). Trimming stripped 0 bases from V and 0 bases from J, with 5 bases between. CDR3 DNA sequence: TGTGCCAGCAGCCAAGAACAGTCTAACTATGGCTACACCTTC. Residues: CASSQEQSNYGYTF.

This clonotype was counted a single time. The CDR3 sequence is CASSHNRDRGFAGELFF. The CDR3 region has the DNA TGTGCCAGCAGCCATAACCGGGACAGGGGTTTCGCCGGGGAGCTGTTTTTT. The V gene is TRBV3-1, the J gene TRBJ2-2, with TRBD1 identical over 10 bases. CDR1 is LGHDT and CDR2 is YNNKEL in the germline V gene (reference sequence). V lost 3 bases and J lost 6; bases outside the gene matches: 10. The CDR3 spans 17 residues.